This T cell receptor beta chain was sequenced during a study of Ad26.COV2.S vaccination and SARS-CoV-2 variants (dated by TCRdb to the early 2020s). In the study overall: Donors in the vaccine arm were drawn from COV1001, a phase I-IIa trial of Ad26.COV2.S in healthy adults that was multicentre, randomized, double-blind and placebo-controlled. Investigators remained blinded to trial group allocation during experiments and outcome assessment. The TCR-sequenced set comprised approximately 30 samples: some 20 Ad26.COV2.S vaccine recipients, 5 placebo recipients and 8 SARS-CoV-2 convalescent individuals. Ad26.COV2.S was given intramuscularly at 5x10^10 or 1x10^11 viral particles, as a single shot or as two shots 56 days apart. TCRbeta repertoire sequencing served as the tool for gauging how specific and how broad the SARS-CoV-2-reactive T cell receptors were following Ad26.COV2.S vaccination. Trial participants were randomized into five groups of five, in which low-dose or high-dose Ad26.COV2.S was given once or twice, or placebo was given on both occasions. Here is what the overall study found, with its caveats: According to the authors, total T cell responses may have been underestimated by the TCR breadth and depth analyses. Spike-specific TCR breadth was higher in Ad26.COV2.S recipients than in placebo recipients (P = 0.0014). The study was not powered for comparison of responses between vaccine doses or regimens. Comparable non-spike TCR breadth was observed between vaccine and placebo recipients, consistent with only spike being contained in the vaccine. Substantial breadth of spike-specific CD8+ and CD4+ T cell responses was reported after vaccination.

In light of the paper, this sample's treatment or condition label describes: about 20 received Ad26.COV2.S at low or high dose, single or two shots; roughly 5 received placebo; per-sample allocation not given. For vaccine and placebo recipients, repertoires were sequenced using samples collected on day 63 after the first injection. Cohort 1b enrolled 25 to 30 adults aged 18-55 years at a single site in Boston, USA, between 29 July and 7 August 2020. Ad26.COV2.S was a replication-incompetent adenovirus type 26 vector expressing a prefusion-stabilized SARS-CoV-2 spike protein from the original Wuhan strain. The immunoSEQ Assay was the method used to sequence TCRbeta CDR3 regions. After extraction, genomic DNA underwent amplification by bias-controlled multiplex PCR, followed by high-throughput sequencing. Per the source publication's procedure: To quantify the absolute abundance of each unique TCRbeta CDR3 region, sequences were collapsed and filtered. T cell fraction was estimated by normalizing TCRbeta template counts to usable DNA, with usable DNA measured through amplification of reference genes found in all nucleated cells. Repertoire TCRs were annotated as SARS-CoV-2-specific when V gene, CDR3 amino acid sequence and J gene were exactly matched to a known reactive TCR set. MIRA supplied the reference SARS-CoV-2 TCR set, which was filtered for enrichment in COVID-19-positive ImmuneCODE repertoires so that public or cross-reactive TCRs were removed. Based on the MIRA antigens, annotated TCRs were further analysed at the level of specific ORF or position within ORF. Breadth was defined as annotated unique rearrangements over total unique productive rearrangements; depth was the summed frequency of those rearrangements. Two-sided Wilcoxon rank-sum tests were applied when comparing TCR breadth between groups. As stored in TCRdb, this immuneACCESS dataset retains in-frame rearrangements with V and J assigned. A fraction of the clones does not appear; measured against another copy, unresolved V genes explain less than half of the discrepancy, and the remainder lacks a known reason. The D gene and trimming were derived from the DNA, and the V and J assignments and clone size from that table. The sample data list more than 400,000 clones, and 92% of these were observed just once. The top ten constitute 1.5% to 2% of the sample.

To note about this clone: Its target antigen remains unknown. No base quality information exists; no much larger clone differs at one position.

The CDR3 has 18 amino acids, counting the end cysteine and phenylalanine. This entry keeps only the CDR3 DNA: 54 bases, framed from base 1. V and J are trimmed by 4 bases and 4 bases, and the gene matches miss 13 bases of the junction. From the germline V gene, CDR1 is SGDLS and CDR2 is YYNGEE. The origin of this receptor is a person aged 18 to 59 who received the Ad26.COV2.S COVID-19 vaccine or a placebo. The chain was built from TRBV9 and TRBJ2-3, with TRBD1 matching 12 junction bases. The material sequenced was peripheral blood, taken in a trial of Ad26.COV2.S vaccine versus placebo. At the DNA level, the sequence is TGTGCCAGCAGCATATTTGCGGGACAGGGGGCGTTCCCAGATACGCAGTATTTT. This yields the protein CASSIFAGQGAFPDTQYF.